What follows are 28 T cell receptor beta chains derived from one specimen sequenced in a study of T-cell memory formation after mild COVID-19. From the 5' RACE reads, TCRdb called clonotypes with MiXCR, one entry per CDR3 protein. The sample lists just over 150,000 distinct CDR3 sequences; about 28% were seen once. Sequencing was carried out using PBMCs or a T cell subset sorted from them (not recorded which). These TCRs come from an adult woman who had mild COVID-19 (a few samples of this study predate the infection). Cell type and time point are not known.

The V and J genes are TRBV5-1 and TRBJ2-2; 7 bases are shared with TRBD2. Germline V gene lookup returns CDR1 SGHRS and CDR2 YFSETQ. V lost 4 bases to trimming and J lost 4 bases; unmatched junction nucleotides: 4. This CDR3 is 14 amino acids long. The CDR3 DNA sequence: TGCGCCAGCAGCAGCGGGGACGTCACCGGGGAGCTGTTTTTT. It translates to CASSSGDVTGELFF.

V is TRBV12-3 or TRBV12-4 and J is TRBJ2-7; no firm D call. Trimming shortened V by 6 bases and J by 4 bases, and 10 bases separated the two germline ends. This CDR3 region has 12 residues. The CDR3 region has the DNA TGTGCCAGCAGACTCAGAGGATACGAGCAGTACTTC. The encoded protein is CASRLRGYEQYF.

V and J are TRBV24-1 and TRBJ2-1; 7 bases are a match to TRBD1. This CDR3 is built from 16 residues. Germline V gene sequence: CDR1 KGHDR, CDR2 SFDVKD. V lost 4 bases and J lost 2; bases outside the gene matches: 7. The CDR3 spells CATSETGQFTYNEQFF. In DNA, the CDR3 is TGTGCCACCAGTGAGACGGGACAGTTTACCTACAATGAGCAGTTCTTC.

This clonotype was counted between two and nine times. The chain employs TRBV6-5 and TRBJ2-1; TRBD1 aligns across 11 bases. This CDR3 contains 15 residues. V was pared by 7 bases and J by 7 bases, with 9 bases of the junction left unmatched. Germline-derived CDR1 and CDR2 are MNHEY and SVGAGI. The CDR3 DNA reads TGTGCCAGCAAAACCGGGACAGGGGGACCTAATGAGCAGTTCTTC. Its translation is CASKTGTGGPNEQFF.

The genes are TRBV7-9 and TRBJ1-6, with D uncertain. CDR3 size: 12 residues. V lost 6 bases to trimming and J lost 7 bases, with 7 bases between them. Germline V CDR1 and CDR2: SEHNR, FQNEAQ (reference sequence). CDR3: CASRYQNSPLHF. The CDR3, as DNA: TGTGCCAGCAGATACCAGAATTCACCCCTCCACTTT.

This clonotype was counted between two and nine times. The chain combines TRBV12-3 or TRBV12-4 with TRBJ2-1; a weak D match, TRBD1 (5 bases). The CDR3 extends over 18 amino acids. The V gene lost 6 bases and the J gene lost 3 bases, with 24 bases spanning the gap. CDR3 in DNA: TGTGCCAGCAGACGAGGAACCAACAGGCCCCCTTTCTACAATGAGCAGTTCTTC. Translated, it gives CASRRGTNRPPFYNEQFF.

The CDR3 DNA follows: TGTGCCAGCAGCTTGGCGGGACAGCAAAGCAATGAGCAGTTCTTC. Residues: CASSLAGQQSNEQFF. The chain couples TRBV5-4 to TRBJ2-1, with TRBD1 matching over 7 bases. Germline V gene sequence: CDR1 SGHNT, CDR2 YYREEE (reference sequence). This CDR3 is 15 amino acids long. With V trimmed by 0 bases and J by 6 bases, 6 bases remained unmatched.

The table lists this clonotype with many counts. The chain couples TRBV5-1 to TRBJ2-7, with 7 positions matching TRBD1. The CDR3 is 16 residues long. V lost 0 bases and J lost 5; bases outside the gene matches: 11. CDR1 is SGHRS and CDR2 is YFSETQ in the germline V gene. The CDR3 sequence is CASSLDTGAFRNEQYF. The CDR3 coding sequence is TGCGCCAGCAGCTTGGATACAGGGGCTTTTAGGAACGAGCAGTACTTC.

The chain joins TRBV29-1 to TRBJ2-3, with 8 bases that match TRBD2. From germline, CDR1 is SQVTM and CDR2 ANQGSEA. The CDR3 consists of 12 residues. The V gene end was trimmed by 6 bases and the J gene end by 6 bases; junction bases not matched to a gene: 5. The CDR3 loop reads CSVGGGRDTQYF. The CDR3 coding sequence is TGCAGCGTAGGTGGCGGGAGGGATACGCAGTATTTT.

This clonotype was found a few times. The V and J genes are TRBV6-4 and TRBJ2-1, with TRBD2 matching over 12 bases. Germline CDR1 reads MRHNA; CDR2 reads SNTAGT. This CDR3 is 15 amino acids long. The J segment lost 9 bases and the V segment lost 5 bases, leaving 8 bases of the junction unmatched. Here the CDR3 DNA reads TGTGCCAGCAGTCTGACTAGCGGGAGAGATTTTGAGCAGTTCTTC. It codes for CASSLTSGRDFEQFF.

As DNA, the CDR3 is TGCGCCAGCAGCTTGACGGTAGCGGCTTCCCAAGAGACCCAGTACTTC. It yields the protein CASSLTVAASQETQYF. The V call is TRBV5-1, the J call TRBJ2-5, with TRBD2 as a possible D gene (6 bases). Per the germline V gene, CDR1 is SGHRS and CDR2 is YFSETQ. V lost 1 base to trimming and J lost 1 base, with 14 bases between them. This CDR3 has 16 amino acids.

CDR3 sequence (DNA): TGCGCCAGCAGCTCCGGGACAGCGATCCACCATAACTATGGCTACACCTTC. Amino acid sequence: CASSSGTAIHHNYGYTF. The V gene is TRBV5-1, the J gene TRBJ1-2; TRBD1 aligns across 7 bases. The V segment lost 3 bases and the J segment 1 base; nucleotides outside the gene matches: 12. The CDR3 consists of 17 residues. Germline V gene lookup returns CDR1 SGHRS and CDR2 YFSETQ.

The chain combines TRBV9 with TRBJ2-2; D is undetermined. Germline V lookup: CDR1 SGDLS, CDR2 YYNGEE. The CDR3 is 14 residues long. The V and J ends lost 4 bases and 2 bases respectively, with 9 bases between them. CDR3 sequence: CASSIRSNTGELFF. CDR3 nucleotide sequence: TGTGCCAGCAGCATCCGTTCTAACACCGGGGAGCTGTTTTTT.

This clonotype was seen more than once but under ten times. V usage is TRBV7-3 and J usage is TRBJ2-2, with TRBD2 identical over 14 bases. V was clipped by 1 base and J by 6 bases; unmatched bases: 4. Germline V gene data show CDR1 as SGHTA and CDR2 as FQGTGA. The CDR3 consists of 17 residues. This CDR3 reads CASSLRGLAGVSGELFF. CDR3 sequence (DNA): TGTGCCAGCAGCTTAAGGGGACTAGCGGGAGTCTCCGGGGAGCTGTTTTTT.

This clonotype showed up just a few times. The V gene is TRBV20-1, the J gene TRBJ2-3, with a possible D match to TRBD2 (5 bases). The germline gives CDR1 DFQATT, CDR2 SNEGSKA (reference sequence). The CDR3 is 13 residues long. Trimming took 0 bases from V and 4 from J, leaving 8 bases between them. The CDR3 region is CSAREISADTQYF. The CDR3 DNA reads TGCAGTGCTAGAGAAATTAGCGCAGATACGCAGTATTTT.

For the CDR3, the DNA is TGTGCCAGCAGCGCAACTAGTGCTCGGAGTGACAATGAGCAGTTCTTC. Its protein product is CASSATSARSDNEQFF. The chain uses TRBV4-2 and TRBJ2-1; weak D call: TRBD2 (5 bases). The ends were cut back, 5 bases at V and 5 bases at J, with 19 bases in the middle. This CDR3 region has 16 residues. Germline V gene data show CDR1 as LGHNA and CDR2 as YNFKEQ.

The V call is TRBV6-5, the J call TRBJ2-3, with a possible D match to TRBD2 (5 bases). Trimming shortened V by 2 bases and J by 2 bases, and 11 bases separated the two germline ends. The V gene's germline CDR1 is MNHEY and CDR2 SVGAGI. CDR3 length: 15 amino acids. CDR3 nucleotide sequence: TGTGCCAGCAGTTACCGAGGGCCTATCACAGATACGCAGTATTTT. It yields the protein CASSYRGPITDTQYF.

This clonotype came up many times. The gene calls are TRBV10-3 and TRBJ2-3; D is uncertain. The germline V gene has CDR1 ENHRY and CDR2 SYGVKD. The CDR3 length is 13 residues. The germline V and J ends were trimmed by 0 bases and 9 bases, with 10 bases remaining between them. CDR3 in amino acids: CAISESSVYTQYF. The CDR3 DNA follows: TGTGCCATCAGTGAGTCGTCCGTTTACACGCAGTATTTT.

This clonotype occurred a few times. The rearrangement links TRBV7-3 to TRBJ2-1, with 10 bases matching TRBD2. Germline V gene sequence: CDR1 SGHTA, CDR2 FQGTGA. The CDR3 loop spans 14 amino acids. Unmatched junction bases numbered 12, after V lost 4 bases and J lost 15 bases. The CDR3, as DNA: TGTGCCAGCAGCTCGACGCCGTCTAGCGGGAGTCTGTTCTTC. Its translation is CASSSTPSSGSLFF.

Ten or more counts support this clonotype. J is TRBJ2-7 and V is TRBV21-1; the table names TRBD2, a call not compared with the DNA. TRBV21-1 is recorded as a pseudogene. CDR3 length: 12 residues. The chain's CDR3 is CASCRAAYEQYF. In nucleotides, the CDR3 is TGTGCCAGCTGCCGGGCCGCCTACGAGCAGTACTTC.

This rearrangement joins TRBV28 to TRBJ2-7; D is unresolved. There are 14 residues in the CDR3. Trimming took off 3 bases at V and 2 bases at J, with 11 bases between the two ends. Germline-derived CDR1 and CDR2 are MDHEN and SYDVKM. The CDR3 region is CASSFGAGTYEQYF. The CDR3 DNA sequence: TGTGCCAGCAGTTTCGGCGCCGGTACCTACGAGCAGTACTTC. Variable domain in full (rest from reference TRBV28 and TRBJ2-7): DVKVTQSSRYLVKRTGEKVFLECVQDMDHENMFWYRQDPGLGLRLIYFSYDVKMKEKGDIPEGYSVSREKKERFSLILESASTNQTSMYLCASSFGAGTYEQYFGPGTRLTVT.

The chain recombines TRBV28 with TRBJ1-2; no reliable D call. The CDR3 loop spans 13 amino acids. Germline CDR1 MDHEN, CDR2 SYDVKM. V shed 1 base and J shed 6 bases, with 9 bases lying between them. This CDR3 is CASSLSGRDGYTF. Written as DNA, the CDR3 is TGTGCCAGCAGTTTATCGGGAAGGGATGGCTACACCTTC.

This clonotype has just a few counts. J is TRBJ1-2 and V is TRBV29-1; 7 bases map to TRBD1. The CDR3 is 14 residues long. Germline CDR1 is SQVTM and CDR2 is ANQGSEA. The V and J ends lost 5 bases and 3 bases, in that order; junction bases with no gene match: 9. This CDR3 is CSVTATTGDYGYTF. DNA of the CDR3: TGCAGCGTTACCGCGACTACAGGGGACTATGGCTACACCTTC.

This clonotype has just a few counts. The V gene is TRBV4-2, the J gene TRBJ2-3, with a weak D call TRBD1 (5 bases). This CDR3 contains 15 residues. The V gene lost 1 base and the J gene lost 0 bases, with 8 bases spanning the gap. Germline loops: CDR1 LGHNA, CDR2 YNFKEQ. The CDR3 DNA is TGTGCCAGCAGCCAAGCAGGGTATAGCACAGATACGCAGTATTTT. It encodes CASSQAGYSTDTQYF.

The chain couples TRBV24-1 to TRBJ2-1, with D possibly matching TRBD2 (6 bases). Germline loops: CDR1 KGHDR, CDR2 SFDVKD. V was shortened by 9 bases and J by 9 bases, with 11 bases between the two germline ends. The CDR3 is made up of 11 amino acids. The chain's CDR3 is CATSSVGEQFF. The CDR3 bases are TGTGCCACCTCTAGCGTGGGTGAGCAGTTCTTC.

There are many counts of this clonotype. The chain links TRBV7-9 to TRBJ2-5, with 15 bases identical to TRBD2. Trimming cost V 5 bases and J 5 bases; bases outside gene matches: 3. The CDR3 has 15 residues. In germline, CDR1 is SEHNR, CDR2 FQNEAQ (reference sequence). The CDR3 here is CASSPGLAGGETQYF. CDR3 bases: TGTGCCAGCAGCCCGGGACTAGCGGGAGGCGAGACCCAGTACTTC.

The chain links TRBV14 to TRBJ1-2; tentative D call: TRBD1 (5 bases). With 1 base removed from V and 5 bases from J, the gap between germline ends came to 8 bases. The CDR3 runs 13 residues. CDR1 and CDR2 (germline): SGHDN, FVKESK. The CDR3 nucleotides read TGTGCCAGCAGCCAAGGGCAGGGATATGGCTACACCTTC. Its translation: CASSQGQGYGYTF.

V usage is TRBV30 and J usage is TRBJ1-1, with unresolved D. Germline CDR1 is GTSNPN and CDR2 is SVGIG (reference sequence). The CDR3 is 14 residues long. Trimming left V 3 bases short and J 2 bases short, with 13 bases between. CDR3 DNA: TGTGCCTGGAGCCCGACACTCGCCAACACTGAAGCTTTCTTT. Encoded protein: CAWSPTLANTEAFF.